The next 10 T cell receptor beta chains were all read from a single sample in a study of human T cells and chemical hapten exposure. Each CDR3 protein is one row after TCRdb ran MiXCR on the RACE reads. The sample contains 84,000 or so distinct CDR3 sequences, around 8.8% of which appear only once. Time point here: pre-sensitization, week 0. Treatment denoted: therapeutic diphenylcyclopropenone sensitization with weekly scalp DPC. This specimen was whole blood, taken in connection with sensitization to the hapten diphenylcyclopropenone (DPC). The origin of the receptors is a man aged 35-49 years with alopecia areata. Some clones in this sample may be carry-over from other donors' samples.

Regarding this clonotype: A read error may explain this, as a much larger clone is one base away. V usage is TRBV7-8 and J usage is TRBJ2-3; D is unresolved. Germline CDR1 is SGHVS and CDR2 is FQNEAQ. This CDR3 comprises 11 residues. V lost 2 bases and J 7 bases, leaving 4 bases between the germline ends. The CDR3 loop reads CASSLQNTQYF. DNA of the CDR3: TGTGCCAGCAGCTTACAAAATACGCAGTATTTT.

This clonotype was seen many times. CDR3 sequence (DNA): TGTGCCAGCAGCAAAGCTATCGTAGCGGGAGGACCCCTGAACTCCTACGAGCAGTACTTC. It codes for CASSKAIVAGGPLNSYEQYF. J is TRBJ2-7 and V is TRBV21-1; no check of the table's D call, TRBD2, against the DNA was made. TRBV21-1 is noted as a pseudogene. This CDR3 spans 20 amino acids.

The table lists this clonotype with many counts. This chain uses TRBV5-4 with TRBJ1-1, with D tentatively TRBD1 (6 bases). The germline V gene encodes CDR1 SGHNT and CDR2 YYREEE (reference sequence). The V gene lost 4 bases and the J gene lost 0 bases, with 13 bases spanning the gap. The length of the CDR3 is 15 residues. CDR3 residues: CASSIGGAMNTEAFF. The CDR3 nucleotides are TGTGCCAGCAGCATTGGGGGGGCGATGAACACTGAAGCTTTCTTT.

The chain joins TRBV6-2 or TRBV6-3 to TRBJ1-2; the D is unclear. The germline gives CDR1 MNHEY, CDR2 SVGEGT. The V gene lost 0 bases and the J gene lost 1 base, with 9 bases spanning the gap. The CDR3 runs to 15 residues. CDR3 DNA sequence: TGTGCCAGCAGTTACTCGACGTACGGTAACTATGGCTACACCTTC. Its protein product is CASSYSTYGNYGYTF.

J is TRBJ2-7 and V is TRBV13; D is unclear. Per the germline V gene, CDR1 is PRHDT and CDR2 is FYEKMQ (reference sequence). V was pared by 8 bases and J by 6 bases, with 14 bases between. The CDR3 spans 12 residues. CDR3 sequence (DNA): TGTGCCAGCCCGTGGGTCTTTTGCGAGCAGTACTTC. This translates into CASPWVFCEQYF. Full variable domain (outside the CDR3, taken from reference TRBV13 and TRBJ2-7): AAGVIQSPRHLIKEKRETATLKCYPIPRHDTVYWYQQGPGQDPQFLISFYEKMQSDKGSIPDRFSAQQFSDYHSELNMSSLELGDSALYFCASPWVFCEQYFGPGTRLTVT.

There are a few counts of this clonotype. The chain uses TRBV29-1 and TRBJ1-3; D is possibly TRBD1 (6 bases). Germline CDR1 and CDR2: SQVTM and ANQGSEA. The CDR3 consists of 15 residues. V was clipped by 7 bases and J by 0 bases, with 16 bases between them. Here the CDR3 reads CSGRTGSSSGNTIYF. CDR3 coding DNA: TGCAGCGGCCGTACAGGGAGCAGCTCTGGAAACACCATATATTTT.

This clonotype appeared many times. The rearrangement uses TRBV10-3 and TRBJ2-1, with TRBD2 matching over 7 bases. The CDR3 sequence is 19 residues long. Losses at the gene ends were 10 bases for V and 0 bases for J; bases not matched to a gene: 21. Germline-derived CDR1 and CDR2 are ENHRY and SYGVKD. CDR3 sequence: CASTGGTIAGTPSYNEQFF. CDR3 in DNA: TGTGCCAGCACGGGGGGAACAATTGCGGGGACCCCCTCCTACAATGAGCAGTTCTTC.

This clonotype was seen many times. The genes are TRBV18 and TRBJ2-3; D unclear. CDR3 size: 14 residues. CDR1 KGHSH and CDR2 LQKENI come from the germline V gene. Trimming took off 3 bases at V and 2 bases at J, with 9 bases between the two ends. The CDR3 nucleotides are TGTGCCAGCTCACCGACGACTTCCACAGATACGCAGTATTTT. Amino acid sequence: CASSPTTSTDTQYF. Supplemented by reference TRBV18 and TRBJ2-3, the full variable domain reads NAGVMQNPRHLVRRRGQEARLRCSPMKGHSHVYWYRQLPEEGLKFMVYLQKENIIDESGMPKERFSAEFPKEGPSILRIQQVVRGDSAAYFCASSPTTSTDTQYFGPGTRLTVL.

The J gene is TRBJ1-4, the V gene TRBV7-9, with 7 bases identical to TRBD1. Germline-derived CDR1 and CDR2 are SEHNR and FQNEAQ (reference sequence). The CDR3 totals 16 residues. Losses at the gene ends were 5 bases for V and 0 bases for J; bases not matched to a gene: 6. The CDR3 loop reads CASSPRQGTTNEKLFF. The CDR3 region has the DNA TGTGCCAGCAGCCCACGACAGGGAACAACTAATGAAAAACTGTTTTTT.

The chain combines TRBV28 with TRBJ2-5, with TRBD1 as a possible D gene (6 bases). Germline V gene sequence: CDR1 MDHEN, CDR2 SYDVKM. Trimming cost V 4 bases and J 1 base, with 13 bases left between them. This CDR3 spans 15 amino acids. Here the CDR3 DNA reads TGTGCCAGCAGTTCTTCAGGGGCCGGCCAAGAGACCCAGTACTTC. Translating it yields CASSSSGAGQETQYF.